This T cell receptor (beta chain) was sequenced during a study of cytomegalovirus exposure and HLA in healthy donors (TCRdb year 2017). The study in broad terms: The 666 repertoires of the first cohort and the roughly 110 validation repertoires were produced on the same platform, according to a later analysis. The study was designed to test whether signatures of past pathogen exposure could be identified by cataloging public T cell receptors. Along with the roughly 670-subject first cohort, a separate validation cohort of over 90 different subjects was used. High-throughput TCR immunosequencing, statistical association of individual TCRs with disease status, and machine learning were combined to predict cytomegalovirus infection status. Paper-wide results and their limitations: In the study, roughly 160 TCR beta chains were listed as associated with cytomegalovirus. A few of the identified cytomegalovirus-associated TCR beta chains were confirmed in vitro to be specific for cytomegalovirus antigens. It was suggested by the authors that the approach could potentially be generalized to other disease states and immunological phenotypes. The classifier was reported to diagnose cytomegalovirus status with high specificity and sensitivity in both the original cohort and the validation cohort. While some public TCRs were present in many individuals, most TCR sequences turned up only very rarely across donors. A later analysis had no HLA typing for the validation cohort, so co-occurrence there was scored across all 130 or so repertoires. In a later analysis, TCRs clustered in the first cohort were found to also tend to co-occur in the 120 or so validation repertoires, with around 94% of cluster scores above 0.

From a lookup of the germline V gene, CDR1 and CDR2 are MNHNS and SASEGT. V loses 1 base, J loses 4 bases, and the germline ends lie 22 bases apart. From its cysteine to its phenylalanine, the CDR3 spans 18 amino acids. Here the CDR3 DNA is all that survives: 54 bases in frame from base 1. Donors formed part of the validation cohort, which comprised over a hundred subjects and was distinct from the first cohort of over 500 subjects. The method behind the library was the immunoSEQ multiplex PCR assay. Under the source paper's analysis protocol: A statistical classification framework was developed to diagnose cytomegalovirus status using the catalog of TCR beta chain sequences. TCRdb provides this immuneACCESS table in a form limited to in-frame rearrangements. Some clones are lacking; in checked studies, under half of them reflect an unresolved V gene, and why the rest are absent is not known. The V and J calls and clone size were taken over from that table, and D and trimming were inferred from the DNA. The sample records fewer than 400,000 clones, 70% to 90% of which are singletons. Of the sample, 0.65% to 0.85% falls within the top ten clones.

Worth noting for this clone: Its antigen is not yet known. Qualities for individual bases were not recorded, and no much larger clone is one base off.

The rearranged chain carries TRBV6-1 and TRBJ1-1, with the D gene too uncertain to name. The clonotype comes from a woman aged 18 to 35 in good health and CMV-seronegative. Sequencing used PBMCs. The CDR3: CASSEGRRVRSGGTEAFF. The sequenced DNA: TGTGCCAGCAGTGAAGGCCGGAGGGTGCGAAGCGGAGGCACTGAAGCTTTCTTT.